The rows below give T cell receptor beta chains drawn from one sample of a study of cytotoxic CD8 clonotypes in ibrutinib-treated CLL. Sequencing was performed with immunoSEQ multiplex PCR; in TCRdb, only in-frame clones are kept and a portion is missing. This table has more than 200,000 clones, 65% to 80% appearing once. The source material was PBMCs, sampled after 12 months of ibrutinib treatment. The receptors derive from a human donor with chronic lymphocytic leukemia. CDR3s include the opening cysteine and the closing phenylalanine or tryptophan. D genes are given only for firm matches. Expanded clones get a size class; other rows say once, few or many, or leave the size out.

TRBV30	NA	TRBD1	TRBJ1-6	13	CAWMADRNSPLHF	TGTGCCTGGATGGCGGACAGGAATTCACCCCTCCACTTT
TRBV11-2	NA	TRBD2	TRBJ2-2	16	CASSLGPSGRTGELFF	TGTGCCAGCAGCTTAGGCCCAAGCGGGAGGACCGGGGAGCTGTTTTTT
TRBV9	NA	NA	TRBJ2-2	14	CASSVVENTGELFF	TGTGCCAGCAGCGTAGTGGAGAACACCGGGGAGCTGTTTTTT
TRBV7-2	NA	NA	TRBJ2-7	16	CASSFQPLANTYEQYF	TGTGCCAGCAGCTTCCAACCCCTAGCGAATACCTACGAGCAGTACTTC
TRBV19	NA	TRBD2	TRBJ2-5	14	CASRSGSFQETQYF	TGTGCCAGTAGGAGCGGGAGTTTCCAAGAGACCCAGTACTTC
TRBV29-1	NA	NA	TRBJ2-5	16	CSVVEGRGRFQETQYF	TGCAGCGTTGTTGAAGGTAGGGGGAGATTCCAAGAGACCCAGTACTTC
TRBV7-9	NA	TRBD1	TRBJ1-1	16	CASSWARSGGGTEAFF	TGTGCCAGCAGCTGGGCAAGGTCAGGGGGAGGTACTGAAGCTTTCTTT
TRBV30	once	TRBD1	TRBJ2-2	16	CAWSVWGTGSTGELFF	TGTGCCTGGAGTGTATGGGGGACAGGGAGCACCGGGGAGCTGTTTTTT
TRBV19	few	TRBD1	TRBJ1-2	13	CASSGQGAFGYTF	TGTGCCAGTAGTGGACAGGGGGCGTTTGGCTACACCTTC
TRBV4-3	NA	TRBD2	TRBJ2-7	15	CASSLGLAMIYEQYF	TGCGCCAGCAGCCTGGGACTAGCGATGATCTACGAGCAGTACTTC
TRBV6-5	once	TRBD1	TRBJ1-2	15	CASSYSRQGLLGYTF	TGTGCCAGCAGTTACTCTAGACAGGGACTTCTCGGCTACACCTTC
TRBV28	NA	TRBD2	TRBJ2-7	16	CASSLPRGEGAYEQYF	TGTGCCAGCAGTTTACCCCGGGGGGAAGGGGCCTACGAGCAGTACTTC
TRBV5-6	NA	TRBD1	TRBJ2-7	15	CASRRGQGAFYEQYF	TGTGCCAGCAGACGAGGACAGGGGGCTTTCTACGAGCAGTACTTC
TRBV6-5	NA	NA	TRBJ1-5	11	CASRGNQPQHF	TGTGCCAGCAGGGGCAATCAGCCCCAGCATTTT
TRBV30	NA	NA	TRBJ1-5	14	CAWSSGQTRQPQHF	TGTGCCTGGAGTTCGGGACAAACTAGACAGCCCCAGCATTTT
TRBV28	NA	NA	TRBJ2-2	15	CASSRATKWTGELFF	TGTGCCAGCTCTCGGGCAACAAAGTGGACCGGGGAGCTGTTTTTT
TRBV5-1	NA	NA	TRBJ2-7	13	CASSLEGYYEQYF	TGCGCCAGCAGCTTGGAAGGGTACTACGAGCAGTACTTC
TRBV7-9	few	TRBD1	TRBJ1-2	12	CASTVGTAGYTF	TGTGCCAGCACCGTGGGGACAGCTGGCTACACCTTC
TRBV10-3	NA	TRBD2	TRBJ2-2	19	CAISESKSGRAGTTGELFF	TGTGCCATCAGTGAGTCGAAAAGCGGGAGGGCCGGGACCACCGGGGAGCTGTTTTTT
TRBV28	NA	TRBD1	TRBJ2-1	16	CASSFIRGQGWDEQFF	TGTGCCAGCAGTTTTATCCGCGGACAGGGCTGGGATGAGCAGTTCTTC
TRBV10-1	few	TRBD1	TRBJ1-1	14	CASDNRGYNTEAFF	TGCGCCAGCGACAACAGGGGGTATAACACTGAAGCTTTCTTT
TRBV7-9	NA	NA	TRBJ2-5	16	CASSWDSGSGVGTQYF	TGTGCCAGCAGCTGGGATAGCGGTTCGGGAGTGGGGACCCAGTACTTC
TRBV7-2	NA	TRBD1	TRBJ1-2	17	CASSLVGGTGGDYGYTF	TGTGCCAGCAGCTTAGTAGGTGGGACAGGGGGGGACTATGGCTACACCTTC
TRBV30	NA	NA	TRBJ1-1	13	CAWRKGGNTEAFF	TGTGCCTGGAGAAAAGGAGGGAACACTGAAGCTTTCTTT
TRBV27	NA	NA	TRBJ2-6	16	CASSPVGPSGANVLTF	TGTGCCAGCAGCCCGGTAGGGCCCTCTGGGGCCAACGTCCTGACTTTC
TRBV13	many	TRBD1	TRBJ1-4	15	CASSYNRGLDEKLFF	TGTGCCAGCAGCTATAACAGGGGGCTGGATGAAAAACTGTTTTTT
TRBV7-2	NA	NA	TRBJ1-1	13	CASSLEGGTEAFF	TGTGCCAGCAGCTTAGAGGGGGGCACTGAAGCTTTCTTT
TRBV19	NA	NA	TRBJ2-7	16	CASSTPGQINTYEQYF	TGTGCCAGTAGTACTCCGGGACAAATCAACACCTACGAGCAGTACTTC
TRBV9	NA	TRBD1	TRBJ2-5	16	CASSVGTGGLLETQYF	TGTGCCAGCAGCGTTGGGACAGGGGGCTTGTTAGAGACCCAGTACTTC
TRBV6-5	NA	TRBD1	TRBJ1-1	15	CASSRQGSGNTEAFF	TGTGCCAGCAGCAGACAGGGATCGGGGAACACTGAAGCTTTCTTT
TRBV18	NA	NA	TRBJ1-5	12	CASSPPLGPQHF	TGTGCCAGCTCACCACCCCTAGGGCCCCAGCATTTT
TRBV25-1	NA	TRBD2	TRBJ2-1	17	CASSDYLPTSGSNEQFF	TGTGCCAGCAGTGACTACCTTCCGACTAGCGGGAGCAATGAGCAGTTCTTC
TRBV9	NA	NA	TRBJ2-2	15	CASSVDVRDTGELFF	TGTGCCAGCAGCGTCGACGTAAGAGACACCGGGGAGCTGTTTTTT
TRBV11-2	few	NA	TRBJ1-5	15	CASSPFTGGNQPQHF	TGTGCCAGCAGCCCCTTCACCGGGGGGAATCAGCCCCAGCATTTT
TRBV19	NA	NA	TRBJ1-5	14	CASTSPGVNQPQHF	TGTGCCAGTACCTCACCGGGGGTGAATCAGCCCCAGCATTTT
TRBV6-1	NA	TRBD1	TRBJ1-2	18	CASSETLTGDYWSGGYTF	TGTGCCAGCAGTGAAACCCTGACAGGGGATTATTGGTCGGGTGGCTACACCTTC
TRBV9	NA	TRBD2	TRBJ2-5	17	CASSRRGLAGGSETQYF	TGTGCCAGCAGCCGGCGGGGACTAGCGGGAGGTTCAGAGACCCAGTACTTC
TRBV4-2	NA	NA	TRBJ2-1	14	CASSQREARGEQFF	TGTGCCAGCAGCCAGCGGGAAGCCCGGGGCGAGCAGTTCTTC
TRBV2	NA	NA	TRBJ2-5	12	CASMEGPETQYF	TGTGCCAGCATGGAGGGGCCTGAGACCCAGTACTTC
TRBV9	once	NA	TRBJ1-3	15	CASSVDPLDGNTIYF	TGTGCCAGCAGCGTAGATCCTCTGGACGGAAACACCATATATTTT
TRBV30	once	TRBD1	TRBJ2-1	15	CAWSVPDRGRDEQFF	TGTGCCTGGAGTGTTCCCGACAGGGGGAGGGATGAGCAGTTCTTC
TRBV4-3	few	NA	TRBJ2-1	14	CASSQGGWEDEQFF	TGCGCCAGCAGCCAAGGGGGCTGGGAGGATGAGCAGTTCTTC
TRBV5-1	NA	NA	TRBJ2-6	14	CASSLPDLANVLTF	TGCGCCAGCAGCTTGCCGGACCTGGCCAACGTCCTGACTTTC